One T cell receptor (beta chain) is described in this entry. One end of the junction does not line up with germline, which may come from a read error. The library came from three nested PCR rounds adapted from ARM-PCR protocols. TCRdb itself ran the multiplex PCR reads through MiXCR, one entry per CDR3 protein. The data contain around 200,000 distinct CDR3 sequences, about two thirds of them singletons. This sample was taken from a study of tumor and adjacent non-tumor tissue in lung cancer. RNA was extracted from bulk tissue without any cell sorting. Donors were chemotherapy-naive, newly diagnosed lung cancer surgical patients in China, August–late 2014. Germline V CDR1 and CDR2: DFQATT, SNEGSKA (reference sequence). The CDR3 sequence is 19 residues long.

The chain combines TRBV20-1 with TRBJ2-5; TRBD2 matches at 10 bases. The origin of this receptor is a man between 60 and 70 years old with non-small cell lung cancer. Material for sequencing was lung tumor tissue. CDR3 sequence (DNA): TGCAGTGCTAGAGGGGGCAGAGTCACTAGCGGGAAGGTTTCAGAGACCCAGGACTTC. As protein: CSARGGRVTSGKVSETQDF.